Presented here are 8 T cell receptor beta chains from one specimen sequenced in a study of blood T cell repertoires in COVID-19 (dated by TCRdb to about 2020). Libraries were constructed by the immunoSEQ multiplex PCR assay. Entries here come from immuneACCESS through TCRdb and include only in-frame sequences with V and J called. Some clones fail to appear in such tables; in the studies checked, an unresolved V gene covers under half of the shortfall, and the cause of the remainder is unknown. The table for this sample lists 120,000 to 150,000 clones; roughly 87% of them were counted only once. The ten largest make up around 1.6% of the sample. Source material: peripheral blood. Every receptor here comes from a human donor in a cohort sampled during active COVID-19.

J is TRBJ1-1 and V is TRBV5-1, with D maybe TRBD1 (6 bases). Germline V gene sequence: CDR1 SGHRS, CDR2 YFSETQ. CDR3 length equals 15 residues. Trimming removed 9 bases from V and 0 bases from J, with 18 bases in between. The CDR3 protein is CANRAYRLMNTEAFF. CDR3 in DNA: TGCGCCAACAGGGCCTACAGATTAATGAACACTGAAGCTTTCTTT.

The V and J genes are TRBV25-1 and TRBJ1-4; no clear D gene. CDR3 length: 14 amino acids. Trimming removed 6 bases from V and 6 bases from J, with 14 bases in between. Germline CDR1 MGHDK, CDR2 SYGVNS. The CDR3 bases are TGTGCCAGCAGACGAACGGGAGATTATGAAAAACTGTTTTTT. Residues: CASRRTGDYEKLFF.

This chain joins TRBV6-4 and TRBJ2-3, with D maybe TRBD1 (5 bases). The germline CDR1 and CDR2 sequences are MRHNA and SNTAGT. The CDR3 has 15 amino acids. With 2 bases removed from V and 0 bases from J, the gap between germline ends came to 9 bases. The chain's CDR3 is CASSDGSGSTDTQYF. In nucleotides, the CDR3 is TGTGCCAGCAGTGACGGGTCAGGGAGCACAGATACGCAGTATTTT.

This CDR3 reads CAISERQGAGYTF. The CDR3 coding sequence is TGTGCCATCAGTGAGCGGCAGGGGGCAGGCTACACCTTC. The V call is TRBV10-3, the J call TRBJ1-2; TRBD1 matches 8 bases. The CDR3 covers 13 residues. Germline loops: CDR1 ENHRY, CDR2 SYGVKD. V gave up 2 bases and J gave up 8 bases; unmatched junction bases: 4.

The J gene is TRBJ1-2, the V gene TRBV2; 7 nucleotides agree with TRBD1. Per germline, CDR1 SNHLY and CDR2 FYNNEI. This CDR3 has 13 residues. V dropped 7 bases and J dropped 3; count of bases not matched to a gene: 5. This chain's CDR3 is CASTTGTDYGYTF. The CDR3 DNA reads as TGTGCCAGCACCACCGGGACAGACTATGGCTACACCTTC. Using reference TRBV2 and TRBJ1-2 for the parts outside the CDR3, the full variable domain is EPEVTQTPSHQVTQMGQEVILRCVPISNHLYFYWYRQILGQKVEFLVSFYNNEISEKSEIFDDQFSVERPDGSNFTLKIRSTKLEDSAMYFCASTTGTDYGYTFGSGTRLTVV.

The chain joins TRBV20-1 to TRBJ1-2; D may be TRBD1 (5 bases). Deletions cut 3 bases from V and 3 bases from J, with 14 bases between. Germline V gene sequence: CDR1 DFQATT, CDR2 SNEGSKA (reference sequence). This CDR3 comprises 14 residues. The CDR3: CSASTGSLDYGYTF. As DNA, the CDR3 is TGCAGTGCTAGTACAGGAAGTTTAGACTATGGCTACACCTTC.

The CDR3 region has the DNA TGTGCCAGCAGCCACGATCTTGAGGACAGGGGTGTTGATACGCAGTATTTT. Translating it yields CASSHDLEDRGVDTQYF. The genes are TRBV14 and TRBJ2-3, with 9 nucleotides matching TRBD1. With 3 bases clipped from V and 6 bases from J, the junction kept 13 bases outside the gene matches. Looked up from germline, CDR1 is SGHDN and CDR2 is FVKESK. The CDR3 totals 17 residues.

V gene TRBV6-4 combines with J gene TRBJ2-6; the match to TRBD1 covers 10 bases. CDR1 and CDR2 (germline): MRHNA, SNTAGT. This CDR3 region has 16 residues. V shed 6 bases and J 2 bases; nucleotides not matched to a gene: 4. CDR3 DNA: TGTGCCAGCAGGTTGGACAGGGGGGCTGGGGCCAACGTCCTGACTTTC. Translation: CASRLDRGAGANVLTF.